Listed here are 31 T cell receptor beta chains from one sample, sequenced in a study of molecular identifiers for immune sequencing clone quantification. TCRdb passed the PCR reads through MiXCR, listing each CDR3 protein once. The data show 350,000 or so distinct CDR3 sequences, with around a fifth seen just once and 0.81% held by the top ten. Sequences were obtained from naive CD8+ T cells from blood, with Jurkat cell RNA spiked in. Subset meaning: FACS-sorted CD8+CD4-CCR7+CD45RA+ naive T cells. The source is a human donor in good health. Some libraries in this study had Jurkat cell RNA spiked in.

This clonotype was seen at least ten times. The chain joins TRBV13 to TRBJ2-1; 10 positions match TRBD1. The CDR3 spans 17 residues. With 5 bases clipped from V and 3 bases from J, the junction kept 10 bases outside the gene matches. CDR1 is PRHDT and CDR2 is FYEKMQ in the germline V gene (reference sequence). CDR3 sequence: CASSPRQGAEGYNEQFF. Here the CDR3 DNA reads TGTGCCAGCAGCCCCAGACAGGGGGCGGAGGGCTACAATGAGCAGTTCTTC.

This clonotype was counted ten times or more. The CDR3 DNA follows: TGCAGTGCTAGTAGGGGACCTGAGTGGGTCCTTAATCAGCCCCAGCATTTT. It yields the protein CSASRGPEWVLNQPQHF. The chain has TRBV20-1 and TRBJ1-5; tentative D call: TRBD1 (5 bases). The CDR3 runs 17 residues. Trimming removed 3 bases at V and 4 bases at J, with 22 bases between. Germline V gene data show CDR1 as DFQATT and CDR2 as SNEGSKA (reference sequence).

This clonotype has only a few counts. The genes are TRBV13 and TRBJ2-7; 9 bases agree with TRBD1. Trimming removed 4 bases from V and 2 bases from J; junction bases left unmatched: 6. The CDR3 extends over 15 amino acids. In germline, CDR1 is PRHDT, CDR2 FYEKMQ (reference sequence). The CDR3 DNA is TGTGCCAGCAGCTCATGGGGACAGGGCACCTACGAGCAGTACTTC. This translates into CASSSWGQGTYEQYF.

The chain has TRBV6-2 or TRBV6-3 and TRBJ1-1; D call uncertain. V gave up 7 bases and J gave up 4 bases, with 16 bases separating them. Germline values: CDR1 MNHEY, CDR2 SVGEGT. This CDR3 spans 14 amino acids. For the CDR3, the DNA is TGTGCCAGCAAATCCAGCCCCGTGCCCACTGAAGCTTTCTTT. This translates into CASKSSPVPTEAFF.

This clonotype was recorded at least ten times. The V and J genes are TRBV5-1 and TRBJ2-5; D is tentatively TRBD1 or TRBD2 (5 bases each). Trimming took 0 bases from V and 1 from J, leaving 10 bases between them. Germline V gene data show CDR1 as SGHRS and CDR2 as YFSETQ. The CDR3 spans 15 residues. The chain's CDR3 is CASSLEAGAQETQYF. Here the CDR3 DNA reads TGCGCCAGCAGCTTGGAGGCCGGGGCCCAAGAGACCCAGTACTTC.

This clonotype was seen a few times. The chain joins TRBV4-1 to TRBJ2-7; weak D call: TRBD1 (6 bases). CDR1 is MGHRA and CDR2 is YSYEKL in the germline V gene. Trimming removed 1 base from V and 4 bases from J, with 14 bases in between. This CDR3 spans 15 amino acids. CDR3 nucleotide sequence: TGCGCCAGCAGCCAAGGGCAGGGGAAGAGTTACGAGCAGTACTTC. This sequence encodes CASSQGQGKSYEQYF.

This clonotype was observed many times. The V call is TRBV3-1, the J call TRBJ2-3, with D possibly being TRBD2 (5 bases). Trimming took 5 bases from V and 8 from J, leaving 11 bases between them. This CDR3 region has 12 residues. Germline assignment: CDR1 LGHDT and CDR2 YNNKEL (reference sequence). In nucleotides, the CDR3 is TGTGCCAGCAGCGGACTCCGTGGTACGCAGTATTTT. Its translation: CASSGLRGTQYF.

A remark on this clonotype: A much larger clone differs by one base, so this may be a read error. This sequence joins TRBV5-6 and TRBJ1-2; no clear D. V dropped 3 bases and J dropped 8 bases, with 14 bases sitting between them. CDR1 and CDR2 (germline): SGHDT, YYEEEE. CDR3 length equals 13 residues. CDR3 sequence reads: CASSSGATEGYTF. The CDR3 DNA sequence: TGTGCCAGCAGCTCGGGCGCGACGGAAGGCTACACCTTC.

This clonotype came up a few times. CDR3 loop: CASSESGRGDEKLFF. CDR3 nucleotides: TGTGCCAGCAGTGAAAGCGGCAGAGGTGATGAAAAACTGTTTTTT. The V gene is TRBV2, the J gene TRBJ1-4; D is unresolved. The CDR3 runs to 15 residues. CDR1 is SNHLY and CDR2 is FYNNEI in the germline V gene. Trimming shortened V by 2 bases and J by 6 bases, and 13 bases separated the two germline ends.

In this sample, this clonotype turned up a few times. This chain connects TRBV6-5 to TRBJ2-7; D is tentatively TRBD1 or TRBD2 (5 bases each). The CDR3 spans 15 residues. Trimming removed 4 bases from V and 3 bases from J, with 16 bases in between. Germline values: CDR1 MNHEY, CDR2 SVGAGI. This CDR3 reads CASSSLPGRGYEQYF. In DNA form, the CDR3 reads TGTGCCAGCAGTTCCTTGCCGGGACGGGGCTACGAGCAGTACTTC.

The table lists this clonotype with many counts. The rearrangement joins TRBV6-2 or TRBV6-3 to TRBJ1-1; D remains unclear. Between the trimmed V and J ends, which lost 2 bases and 3 bases, there was a span of 7 bases. The germline CDR1 and CDR2 sequences are MNHEY and SVGEGT. CDR3 length: 13 residues. The CDR3 nucleotides read TGTGCCAGCAGTTACGGGGAGGACACTGAAGCTTTCTTT. It translates to CASSYGEDTEAFF.

This clonotype was observed at least ten times. V and J are TRBV5-1 and TRBJ2-7; 10 bases are shared with TRBD1. CDR3 length: 15 residues. Trimming cost V 3 bases and J 1 base; bases outside gene matches: 4. CDR1 is SGHRS and CDR2 is YFSETQ in the germline V gene. The CDR3 DNA follows: TGCGCCAGCAGCTACCGGGACAGGGGATCCTACGAGCAGTACTTC. As protein: CASSYRDRGSYEQYF.

With respect to this clonotype: A much larger clone differs by one base, so this may be a read error. The J gene is TRBJ1-4, the V gene TRBV7-9; D possibly corresponds to TRBD1 (6 bases). Germline CDR1 is SEHNR and CDR2 is FQNEAQ (reference sequence). The CDR3 consists of 14 residues. The CDR3 bases are TGTGCCAGCAGCTCACCGGGGGCCGGAGAAAAACTGGTTTTT. This gives the protein CASSSPGAGEKLVF.

As to this clonotype: A single base separates this from a much larger clone, so it may be a read error. J is TRBJ1-5 and V is TRBV5-3; D unclear. TRBV5-3 is recorded as an ORF, its role being uncertain. The CDR3 sequence is 13 residues long. The CDR3 coding sequence is TGTGCCAGCAGCTCGGGAGAGGATCAGCCCCAGCATTTT. It specifies CASSSGEDQPQHF.

As for this clonotype: This may be a read error, as it is one base from a much larger clone. The rearrangement uses TRBV5-1 and TRBJ2-3, with D perhaps given as TRBD1 or TRBD2 (7 bases each). Germline CDR1 SGHRS, CDR2 YFSETQ. The CDR3 covers 15 residues. CDR3 DNA sequence: TGCGCCAGCAGCGGACAGGCCGGGGGGACAGATTCGCAGTATTTT. Its protein product is CASSGQAGGTDSQYF.

Turning to this clonotype: No DNA is shown, since the ends of the CDR3 on it are uncertain; the CDR3 is the one TCRdb lists. The chain carries TRBV11-2 and TRBJ2-3; the DNA was not used to check the table's D call, TRBD2. The CDR3 numbers 16 amino acids, ends counted. The V gene's germline CDR1 is SGHAT and CDR2 FQNNGV. CDR3 sequence: CASSLVVGAGTDTRYF.

About this clonotype: A much bigger clone sits one base away, suggesting this may be a read error. This chain links TRBV5-6 with TRBJ2-3; 7 nucleotides match TRBD2. This CDR3 is 17 amino acids long. Germline V CDR1 and CDR2: SGHDT, YYEEEE. The chain's CDR3 is CANSLGGGALATDTQYF. As DNA, the CDR3 is TGTGCCAACAGCTTGGGGGGAGGGGCCCTCGCCACAGATACGCAGTATTTT. Full variable domain (missing parts from reference TRBV5-6 and TRBJ2-3): DAGVTQSPTHLIKTRGQQVTLRCSPKSGHDTVSWYQQALGQGPQFIFQYYEEEERQRGNFPDRFSGHQFPNYSSELNVNALLLGDSALYLCANSLGGGALATDTQYFGPGTRLTVL.

Points on this clonotype: A much larger clone differs from this one at a single base, so this may be a read error. The chain joins TRBV24-1 to TRBJ1-1; unclear D gene. The CDR3 length is 17 residues. Germline V CDR1 and CDR2: KGHDR, SFDVKD. CDR3 DNA sequence: TGTGCCTCCAGTGATTCGCCGGGAAAACCTGTGAACACTGAAGCTTTCTTT. Amino acid sequence: CASSDSPGKPVNTEAFF.

V is TRBV6-6 and J is TRBJ2-3; the D gene is possibly TRBD2 (5 bases). V was cut by 2 bases and J by 0 bases, with 15 bases left in between. Per germline, CDR1 MNHNY and CDR2 SVGAGI (reference sequence). The CDR3 has 17 amino acids. In nucleotides, the CDR3 is TGTGCCAGCAGTTACGGAGGCGGATCGGTTAGCACAGATACGCAGTATTTT. Its translation is CASSYGGGSVSTDTQYF.

This clonotype occurred many times. The V gene is TRBV7-9, the J gene TRBJ2-3, with 7 bases lining up with TRBD2. Per the germline V gene, CDR1 is SEHNR and CDR2 is FQNEAQ (reference sequence). Trimming cost V 5 bases and J 4 bases; bases outside gene matches: 12. This CDR3 comprises 16 residues. The CDR3 loop is CASSPIEAGLSDTQYF. CDR3 DNA: TGTGCCAGCAGCCCTATCGAAGCGGGATTGTCAGATACGCAGTATTTT. Variable domain in full (rest from reference TRBV7-9 and TRBJ2-3): DTGVSQNPRHKITKRGQNVTFRCDPISEHNRLYWYRQTLGQGPEFLTYFQNEAQLEKSRLLSDRFSAERPKGSFSTLEIQRTEQGDSAMYLCASSPIEAGLSDTQYFGPGTRLTVL.

This clonotype occurred a few times. CDR3 nucleotide sequence: TGTGCCAGCAGCCAAGATTTCTCCGGGAGGGAGACCGGGGAGCTGTTTTTT. Protein product: CASSQDFSGRETGELFF. This chain links TRBV3-1 with TRBJ2-2, with 8 nucleotides matching TRBD2. From germline, CDR1 is LGHDT and CDR2 YNNKEL (reference sequence). The CDR3 consists of 17 residues. The J segment lost 5 bases and the V segment lost 0 bases, leaving 8 bases of the junction unmatched. Full variable domain (remainder filled in from reference TRBV3-1 and TRBJ2-2): DTAVSQTPKYLVTQMGNDKSIKCEQNLGHDTMYWYKQDSKKFLKIMFSYNNKELIINETVPNRFSPKSPDKAHLNLHINSLELGDSAVYFCASSQDFSGRETGELFFGEGSRLTVL.

The sample holds many counts of this clonotype. The chain recombines TRBV5-1 with TRBJ2-7, with TRBD1 identical over 8 bases. The V segment lost 4 bases and the J segment 3 bases; nucleotides outside the gene matches: 9. Per germline, CDR1 SGHRS and CDR2 YFSETQ. The CDR3 runs to 15 residues. The chain's CDR3 is CASSLPGQEYYEQYF. The CDR3 nucleotides are TGCGCCAGCAGCCTACCGGGACAGGAGTACTACGAGCAGTACTTC.

This clonotype was observed a handful of times. This sequence may be a read error, since a much larger clone differs from it by one base. CDR3 sequence reads: CAGSYSGLAGDYDF. The CDR3 coding sequence is TGTGCCGGCAGTTACTCCGGACTAGCGGGAGATTACGATTTT. J is TRBJ2-3 and V is TRBV6-2 or TRBV6-3; the match to TRBD2 covers 13 bases. The germline V gene has CDR1 MNHEY and CDR2 SVGEGT. The CDR3 is 14 amino acids.

There are many counts of this clonotype. This chain joins TRBV5-8 and TRBJ2-7; 7 positions agree with TRBD1. Germline-derived CDR1 and CDR2 are SGHTS and YDEGEE. There are 14 residues in the CDR3. Trimming took 0 bases from V and 3 from J; bases not matched to a gene: 3. The chain's CDR3 is CASSLETGHYEQYF. DNA of the CDR3: TGTGCCAGCAGCTTGGAGACAGGGCACTACGAGCAGTACTTC. The full variable domain, rest sourced from reference TRBV5-8 and TRBJ2-7, is EAGVTQSPTHLIKTRGQQATLRCSPISGHTSVYWYQQALGLGLQFLLWYDEGEERNRGNFPPRFSGRQFPNYSSELNVNALELEDSALYLCASSLETGHYEQYFGPGTRLTVT.

The chain combines TRBV6-5 with TRBJ1-1; D not resolved. Trimming shortened V by 7 bases and J by 4 bases, and 13 bases separated the two germline ends. Germline V gene sequence: CDR1 MNHEY, CDR2 SVGAGI. The CDR3 totals 13 residues. DNA of the CDR3: TGTGCCAGCACTCCCGGCGGGCCCACTGAAGCTTTCTTT. This sequence encodes CASTPGGPTEAFF.

This clonotype occurred many times. V gene TRBV6-2 or TRBV6-3 combines with J gene TRBJ2-5, with D possibly TRBD1 on 5 matching bases. Germline CDR1 is MNHEY and CDR2 is SVGEGT. This CDR3 is 15 amino acids long. Deletions cut 2 bases from V and 6 bases from J, with 16 bases between. The CDR3 sequence is CASSYGPEGQKTQYF. For the CDR3, the DNA is TGTGCCAGCAGTTACGGCCCGGAAGGACAAAAGACCCAGTACTTC.

This clonotype was seen at least ten times. The chain joins TRBV20-1 to TRBJ2-7; D gene ambiguous. Germline CDR1 and CDR2: DFQATT and SNEGSKA (reference sequence). Trimming removed 5 bases from V and 0 bases from J, with 17 bases in between. CDR3 length: 15 residues. This CDR3 reads CSAPRSGLSSYEQYF. The CDR3 region has the DNA TGCAGTGCTCCCAGGTCTGGCCTTAGCTCCTACGAGCAGTACTTC.

This clonotype was detected many times. This rearrangement joins TRBV5-6 to TRBJ1-5; D is unclear. The V gene's germline CDR1 is SGHDT and CDR2 YYEEEE. The CDR3 spans 14 residues. Deletions cut 0 bases from V and 0 bases from J, with 4 bases between. The CDR3 sequence is CASSLDHSNQPQHF. The CDR3 DNA is TGTGCCAGCAGCTTGGACCATAGCAATCAGCCCCAGCATTTT.

A remark on this clonotype: Being one base from a much bigger clone, this may be a read error. The chain couples TRBV20-1 to TRBJ2-7; a weak D match, TRBD2 (6 bases). Trimming took 4 bases from V and 2 from J, leaving 18 bases between them. Germline values: CDR1 DFQATT, CDR2 SNEGSKA (reference sequence). The CDR3 runs 15 residues. The CDR3 sequence: CSATDGGSSTYEQYF. The CDR3 DNA reads TGCAGTGCTACCGACGGGGGATCAAGTACCTACGAGCAGTACTTC.

Regarding this clonotype: A much bigger clone sits one base away, suggesting this may be a read error. The rearrangement uses TRBV6-5 and TRBJ1-1; D uncertain. The length of the CDR3 is 14 residues. Germline CDR1 and CDR2: MNHEY and SVGAGI. Here the CDR3 DNA reads TGTGCCTGCAGTTACTCGCTGGATTTCACTGAAGCTTTCTTT. It specifies CACSYSLDFTEAFF.

This clonotype was recorded at least ten times. V gene TRBV7-2 combines with J gene TRBJ2-5; 7 bases agree with TRBD2. This CDR3 comprises 13 residues. V gave up 4 bases and J gave up 3 bases; unmatched junction bases: 2. Looked up from germline, CDR1 is SGHTA and CDR2 is FQGNSA. CDR3 residues: CASSSGLEETQYF. DNA for the CDR3: TGTGCCAGCAGCTCAGGACTAGAAGAGACCCAGTACTTC.